This section outlines one TCR beta chain sequence together with its context. These data belong to a study of blood T cell repertoires in COVID-19. Study-wide background: Sites across the United States, Italy and Spain contributed samples from acute and convalescent COVID-19.

How the authors handled the data: By means of reference gene primer amplification, nucleated cell counts were estimated. Clones were sequenced by immunoSEQ multiplex PCR, and TCRdb holds only the in-frame ones, with some missing. D and trimming were read from the DNA, whereas the V and J calls and clone size are those reported in that table. The sample records fewer than 80,000 clones, about 74% being singletons. Germline V gene data show CDR1 as SQVTM and CDR2 as ANQGSEA. This CDR3 comprises 13 residues. Trimming took off 1 base at V and 10 bases at J, with 13 bases between the two ends. The sequenced sample was peripheral blood. This rearrangement joins TRBV29-1 to TRBJ1-4, with TRBD1 as a possible D gene (6 bases). This TCR was sampled from a woman older than 75 with acute or convalescent COVID-19. The CDR3: CSVEVQGTGKLFF. In DNA form, the CDR3 reads TGCAGCGTTGAAGTGCAGGGGACCGGAAAACTGTTTTTT.